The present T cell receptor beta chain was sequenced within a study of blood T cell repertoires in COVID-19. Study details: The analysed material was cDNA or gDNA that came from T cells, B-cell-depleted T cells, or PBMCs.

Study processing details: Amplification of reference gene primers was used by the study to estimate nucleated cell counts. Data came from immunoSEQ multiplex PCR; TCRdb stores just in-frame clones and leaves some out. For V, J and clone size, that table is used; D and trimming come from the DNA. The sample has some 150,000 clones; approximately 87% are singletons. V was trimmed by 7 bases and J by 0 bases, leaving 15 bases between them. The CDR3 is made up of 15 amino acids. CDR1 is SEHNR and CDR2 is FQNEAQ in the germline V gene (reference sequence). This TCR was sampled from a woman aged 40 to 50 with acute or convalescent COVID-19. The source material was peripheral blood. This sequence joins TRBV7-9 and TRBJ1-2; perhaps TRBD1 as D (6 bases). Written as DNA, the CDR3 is TGTGCCAGCAACCCAGATGGGGGCACTAACTATGGCTACACCTTC. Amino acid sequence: CASNPDGGTNYGYTF.